This T cell receptor beta chain was documented in a study of breast tumors, draining lymph nodes, adjacent tissues. Germline CDR1 and CDR2: DFQATT and SNEGSKA (reference sequence). This CDR3 region has 12 residues. Trimming shortened V by 5 bases and J by 9 bases, and 14 bases separated the two germline ends. Many counts were recorded for this clonotype. What it recognizes is unknown. Findings of the study overall: Tumors had less TCR diversity than lymph nodes, more than nontumor tissue. The lymph node origin of tumor T cells was framed as consistent with a hypothesis, not demonstrated. The data were judged consistent with most tumor T cells coming from lymph node and expanding in tumor.

Samples came from axillary lymph nodes draining the breast cancer. Using its own MiXCR run on the multiplex PCR reads, TCRdb lists one record per CDR3 protein. The top ten clones hold around 1.3% of a sample with 100,000 or so distinct CDR3 sequences, over 20% of them seen once. The rearrangement joins TRBV20-1 to TRBJ1-5, with a possible D match to TRBD1 (6 bases). Sequencing input: axillary lymph node tissue. This TCR derives from a female donor with breast cancer. Some clones in this sample may be carry-over from other donors' samples. The CDR3 here is CSAVTGNPPQHF. The CDR3 DNA is TGCAGTGCTGTTACAGGGAACCCGCCCCAGCATTTT.